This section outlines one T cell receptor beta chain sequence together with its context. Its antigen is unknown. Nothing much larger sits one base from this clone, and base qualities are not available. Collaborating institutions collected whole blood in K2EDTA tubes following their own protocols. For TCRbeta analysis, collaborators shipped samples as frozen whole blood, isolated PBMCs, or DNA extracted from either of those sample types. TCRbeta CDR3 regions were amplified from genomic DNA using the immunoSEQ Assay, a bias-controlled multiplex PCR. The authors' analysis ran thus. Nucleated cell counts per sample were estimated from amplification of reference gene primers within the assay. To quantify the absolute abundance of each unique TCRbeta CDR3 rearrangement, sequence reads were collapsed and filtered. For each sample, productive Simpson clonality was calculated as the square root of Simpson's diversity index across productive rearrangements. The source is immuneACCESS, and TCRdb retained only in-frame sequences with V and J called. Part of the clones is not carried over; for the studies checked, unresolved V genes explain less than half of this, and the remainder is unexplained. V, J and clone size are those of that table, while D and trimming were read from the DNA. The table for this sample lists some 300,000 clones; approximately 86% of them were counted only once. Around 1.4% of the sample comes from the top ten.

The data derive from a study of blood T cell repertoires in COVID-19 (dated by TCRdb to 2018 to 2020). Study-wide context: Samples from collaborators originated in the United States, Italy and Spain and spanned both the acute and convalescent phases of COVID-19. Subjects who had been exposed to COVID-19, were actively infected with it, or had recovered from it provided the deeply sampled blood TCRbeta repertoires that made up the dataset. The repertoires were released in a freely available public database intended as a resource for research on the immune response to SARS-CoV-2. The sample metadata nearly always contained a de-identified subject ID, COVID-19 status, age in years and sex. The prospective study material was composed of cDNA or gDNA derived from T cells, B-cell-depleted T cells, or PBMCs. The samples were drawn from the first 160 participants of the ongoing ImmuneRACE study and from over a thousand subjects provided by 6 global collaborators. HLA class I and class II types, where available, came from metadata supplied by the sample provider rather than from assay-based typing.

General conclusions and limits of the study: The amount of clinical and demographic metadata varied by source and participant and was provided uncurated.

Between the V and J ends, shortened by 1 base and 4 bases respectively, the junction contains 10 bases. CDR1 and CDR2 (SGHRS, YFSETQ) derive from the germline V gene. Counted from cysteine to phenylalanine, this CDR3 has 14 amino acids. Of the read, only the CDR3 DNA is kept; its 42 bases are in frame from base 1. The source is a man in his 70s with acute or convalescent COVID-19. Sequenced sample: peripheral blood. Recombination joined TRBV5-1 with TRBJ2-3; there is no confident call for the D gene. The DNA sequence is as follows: TGCGCCAGCAGCTTGTTAGTCCTTGCAGATACGCAGTATTTT. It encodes CASSLLVLADTQYF.